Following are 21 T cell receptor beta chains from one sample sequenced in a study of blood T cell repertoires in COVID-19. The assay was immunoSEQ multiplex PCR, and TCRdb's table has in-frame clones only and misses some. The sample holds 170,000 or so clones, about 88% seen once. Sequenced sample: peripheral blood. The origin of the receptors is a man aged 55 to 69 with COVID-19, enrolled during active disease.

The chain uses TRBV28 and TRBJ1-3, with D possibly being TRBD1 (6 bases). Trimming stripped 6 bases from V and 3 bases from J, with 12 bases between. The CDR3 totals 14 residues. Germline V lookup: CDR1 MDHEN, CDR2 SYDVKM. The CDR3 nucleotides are TGTGCCAGCAGCCCGGGGACACTTGGAAACACCATATATTTT. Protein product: CASSPGTLGNTIYF.

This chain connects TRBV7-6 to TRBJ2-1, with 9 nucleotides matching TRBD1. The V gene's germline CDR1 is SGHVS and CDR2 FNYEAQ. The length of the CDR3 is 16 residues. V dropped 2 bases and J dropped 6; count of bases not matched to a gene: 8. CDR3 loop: CASSLSPGTGSNEQFF. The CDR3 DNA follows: TGTGCCAGCAGCTTATCACCCGGGACAGGGTCCAATGAGCAGTTCTTC.

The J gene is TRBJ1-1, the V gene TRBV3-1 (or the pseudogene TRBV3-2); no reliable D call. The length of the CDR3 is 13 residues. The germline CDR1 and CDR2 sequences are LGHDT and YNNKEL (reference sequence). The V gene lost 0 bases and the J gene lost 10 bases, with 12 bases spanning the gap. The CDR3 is CASSQDYHPGAFF. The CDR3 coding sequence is TGTGCCAGCAGCCAAGATTACCACCCCGGAGCTTTCTTT.

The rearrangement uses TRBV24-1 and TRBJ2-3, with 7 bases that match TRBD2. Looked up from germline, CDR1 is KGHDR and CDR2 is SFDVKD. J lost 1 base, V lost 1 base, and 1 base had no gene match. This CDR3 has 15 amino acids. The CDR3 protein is CATSDFGGGTDTQYF. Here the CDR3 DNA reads TGTGCCACCAGTGATTTTGGGGGGGGCACAGATACGCAGTATTTT.

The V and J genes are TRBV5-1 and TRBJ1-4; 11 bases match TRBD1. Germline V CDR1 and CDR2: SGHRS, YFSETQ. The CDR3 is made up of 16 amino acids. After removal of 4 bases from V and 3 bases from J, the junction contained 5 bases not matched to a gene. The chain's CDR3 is CASSQGQGASNEKLFF. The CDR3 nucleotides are TGCGCCAGCAGCCAAGGACAGGGGGCTTCTAATGAAAAACTGTTTTTT.

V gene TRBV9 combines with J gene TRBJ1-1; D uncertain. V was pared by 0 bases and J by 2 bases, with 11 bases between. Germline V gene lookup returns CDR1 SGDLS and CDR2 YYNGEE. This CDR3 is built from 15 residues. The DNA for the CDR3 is TGTGCCAGCAGCGTAGTTCACAGCATCAACACTGAAGCTTTCTTT. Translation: CASSVVHSINTEAFF.

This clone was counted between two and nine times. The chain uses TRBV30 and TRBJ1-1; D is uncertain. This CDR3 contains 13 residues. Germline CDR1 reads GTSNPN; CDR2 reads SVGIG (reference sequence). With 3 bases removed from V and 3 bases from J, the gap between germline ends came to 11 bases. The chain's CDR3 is CAWRGSQHTEAFF. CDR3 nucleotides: TGTGCCTGGAGGGGCTCACAGCACACTGAAGCTTTCTTT.

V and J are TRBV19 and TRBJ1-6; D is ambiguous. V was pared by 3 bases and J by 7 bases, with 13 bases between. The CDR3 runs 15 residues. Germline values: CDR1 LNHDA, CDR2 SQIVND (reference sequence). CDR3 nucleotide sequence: TGTGCCAGTAGTATCTCGAGAGGTTCGAATTCACCCCTCCACTTT. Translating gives CASSISRGSNSPLHF.

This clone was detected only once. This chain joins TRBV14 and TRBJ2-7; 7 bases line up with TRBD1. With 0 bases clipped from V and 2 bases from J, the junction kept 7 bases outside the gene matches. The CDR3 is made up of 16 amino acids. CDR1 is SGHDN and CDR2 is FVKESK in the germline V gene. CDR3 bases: TGTGCCAGCAGCCAAGACTTCGGGACAGCGACCTACGAGCAGTACTTC. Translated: CASSQDFGTATYEQYF.

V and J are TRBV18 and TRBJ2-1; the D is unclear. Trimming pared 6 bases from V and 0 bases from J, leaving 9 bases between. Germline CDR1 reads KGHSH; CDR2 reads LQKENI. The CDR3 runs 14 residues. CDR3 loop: CASSPQYSYNEQFF. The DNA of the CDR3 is TGTGCCAGCTCCCCCCAGTACTCCTACAATGAGCAGTTCTTC.

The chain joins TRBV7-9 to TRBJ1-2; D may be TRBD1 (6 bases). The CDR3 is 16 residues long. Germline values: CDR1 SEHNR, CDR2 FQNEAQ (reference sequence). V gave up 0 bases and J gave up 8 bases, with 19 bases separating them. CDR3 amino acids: CASSLASRTAAQGYTF. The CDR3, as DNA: TGTGCCAGCAGCTTAGCCTCGAGGACAGCCGCACAGGGCTACACCTTC.

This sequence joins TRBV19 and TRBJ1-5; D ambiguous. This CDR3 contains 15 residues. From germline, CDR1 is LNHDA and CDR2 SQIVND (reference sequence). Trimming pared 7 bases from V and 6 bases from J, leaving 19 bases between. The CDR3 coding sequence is TGTGCCAGTATGAGGCTTTCGGGGTCATCTCAGCCCCAGCATTTT. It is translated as CASMRLSGSSQPQHF.

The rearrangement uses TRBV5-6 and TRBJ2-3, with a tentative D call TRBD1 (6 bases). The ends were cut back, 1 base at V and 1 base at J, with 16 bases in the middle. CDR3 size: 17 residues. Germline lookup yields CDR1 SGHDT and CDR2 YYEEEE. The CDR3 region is CASSLTGWGMGTDTQYF. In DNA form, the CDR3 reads TGTGCCAGCAGCTTGACAGGGTGGGGTATGGGCACAGATACGCAGTATTTT.

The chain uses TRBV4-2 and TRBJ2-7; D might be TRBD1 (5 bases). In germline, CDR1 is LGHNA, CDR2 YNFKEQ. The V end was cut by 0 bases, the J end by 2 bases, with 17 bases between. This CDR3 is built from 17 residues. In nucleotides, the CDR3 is TGTGCCAGCAGCCAAGACCCCAAGACGACAGAAGCCTACGAGCAGTACTTC. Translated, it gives CASSQDPKTTEAYEQYF.

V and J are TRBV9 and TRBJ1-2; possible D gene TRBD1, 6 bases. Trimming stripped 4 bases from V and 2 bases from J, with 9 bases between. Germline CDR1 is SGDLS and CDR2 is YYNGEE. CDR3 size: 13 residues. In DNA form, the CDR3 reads TGTGCCAGCAGCAGTACAGGGAACTATGGCTACACCTTC. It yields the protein CASSSTGNYGYTF. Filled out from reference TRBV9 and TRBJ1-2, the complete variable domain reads DSGVTQTPKHLITATGQRVTLRCSPRSGDLSVYWYQQSLDQGLQFLIQYYNGEERAKGNILERFSAQQFPDLHSELNLSSLELGDSALYFCASSSTGNYGYTFGSGTRLTVV.

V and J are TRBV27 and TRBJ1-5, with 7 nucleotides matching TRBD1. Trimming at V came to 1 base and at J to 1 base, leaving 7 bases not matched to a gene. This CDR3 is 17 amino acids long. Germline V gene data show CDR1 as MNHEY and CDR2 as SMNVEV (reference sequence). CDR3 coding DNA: TGTGCCAGCAGTTTATTCGCAGGGGGGAGCAGCAATCAGCCCCAGCATTTT. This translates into CASSLFAGGSSNQPQHF.

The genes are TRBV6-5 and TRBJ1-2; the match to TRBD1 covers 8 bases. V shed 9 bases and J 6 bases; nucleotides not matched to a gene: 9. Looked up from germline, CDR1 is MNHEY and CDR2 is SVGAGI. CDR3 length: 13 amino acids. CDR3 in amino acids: CARGVQGENGYTF. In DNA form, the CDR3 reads TGTGCCAGGGGAGTACAGGGGGAAAATGGCTACACCTTC.

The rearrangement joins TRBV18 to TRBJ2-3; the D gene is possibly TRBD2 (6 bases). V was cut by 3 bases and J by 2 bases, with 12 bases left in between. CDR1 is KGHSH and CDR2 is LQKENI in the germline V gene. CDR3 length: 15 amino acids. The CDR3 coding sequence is TGTGCCAGCTCACCGATAGCGGCCAACACAGATACGCAGTATTTT. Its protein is CASSPIAANTDTQYF.

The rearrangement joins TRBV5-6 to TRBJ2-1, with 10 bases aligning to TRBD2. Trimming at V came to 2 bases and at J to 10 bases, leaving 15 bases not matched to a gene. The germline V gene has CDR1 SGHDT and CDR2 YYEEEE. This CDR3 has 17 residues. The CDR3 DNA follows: TGTGCCAGCAGCTTATATCAAGCGGGAGGGCCCTCAAGGGAGCAGTTCTTC. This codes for CASSLYQAGGPSREQFF.

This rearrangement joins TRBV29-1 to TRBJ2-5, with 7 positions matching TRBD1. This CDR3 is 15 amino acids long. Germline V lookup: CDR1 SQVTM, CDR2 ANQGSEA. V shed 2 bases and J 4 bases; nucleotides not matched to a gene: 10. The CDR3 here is CSVEKSGAGGETQYF. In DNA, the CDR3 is TGCAGCGTTGAAAAAAGCGGAGCAGGGGGAGAGACCCAGTACTTC.

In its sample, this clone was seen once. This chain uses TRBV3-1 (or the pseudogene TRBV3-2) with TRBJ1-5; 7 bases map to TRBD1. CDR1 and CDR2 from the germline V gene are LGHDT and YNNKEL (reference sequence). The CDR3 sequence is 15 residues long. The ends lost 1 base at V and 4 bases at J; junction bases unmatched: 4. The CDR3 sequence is CASSQGQGRNQPQHF. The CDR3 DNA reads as TGTGCCAGCAGCCAAGGACAGGGCCGAAATCAGCCCCAGCATTTT.